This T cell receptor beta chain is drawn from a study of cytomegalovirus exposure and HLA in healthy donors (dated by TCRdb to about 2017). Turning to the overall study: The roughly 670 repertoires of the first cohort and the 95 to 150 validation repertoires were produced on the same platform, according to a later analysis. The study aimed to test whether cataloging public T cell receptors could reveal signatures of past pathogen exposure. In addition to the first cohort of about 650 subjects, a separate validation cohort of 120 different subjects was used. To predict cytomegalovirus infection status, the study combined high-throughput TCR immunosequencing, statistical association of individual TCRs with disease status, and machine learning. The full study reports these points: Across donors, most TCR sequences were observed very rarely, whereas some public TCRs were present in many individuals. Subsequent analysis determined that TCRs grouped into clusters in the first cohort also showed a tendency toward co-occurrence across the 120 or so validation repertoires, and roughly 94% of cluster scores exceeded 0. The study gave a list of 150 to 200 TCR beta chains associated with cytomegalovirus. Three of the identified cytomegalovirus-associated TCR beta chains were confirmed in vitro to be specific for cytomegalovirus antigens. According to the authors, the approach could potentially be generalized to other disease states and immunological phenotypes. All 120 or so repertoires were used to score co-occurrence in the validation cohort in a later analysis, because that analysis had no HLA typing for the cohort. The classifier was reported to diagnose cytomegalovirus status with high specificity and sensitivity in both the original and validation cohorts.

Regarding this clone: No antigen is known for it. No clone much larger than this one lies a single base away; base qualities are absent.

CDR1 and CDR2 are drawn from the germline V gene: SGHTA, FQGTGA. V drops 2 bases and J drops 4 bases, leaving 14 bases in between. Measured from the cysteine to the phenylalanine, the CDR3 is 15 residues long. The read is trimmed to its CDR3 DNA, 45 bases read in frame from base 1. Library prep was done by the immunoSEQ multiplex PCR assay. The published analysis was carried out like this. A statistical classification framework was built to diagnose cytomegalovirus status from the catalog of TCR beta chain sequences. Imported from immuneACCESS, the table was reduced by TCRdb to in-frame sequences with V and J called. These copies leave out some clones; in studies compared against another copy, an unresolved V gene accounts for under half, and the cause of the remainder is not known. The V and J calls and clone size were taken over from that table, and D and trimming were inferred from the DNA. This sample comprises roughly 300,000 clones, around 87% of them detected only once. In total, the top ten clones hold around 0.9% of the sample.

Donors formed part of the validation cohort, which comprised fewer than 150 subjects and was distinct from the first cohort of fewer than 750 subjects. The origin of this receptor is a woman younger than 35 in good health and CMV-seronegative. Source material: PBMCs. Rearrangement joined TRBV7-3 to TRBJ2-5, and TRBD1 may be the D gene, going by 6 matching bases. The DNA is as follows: TGTGCCAGCAGCTTATCCAAACAGGGTGGAGAGACCCAGTACTTC. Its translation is CASSLSKQGGETQYF.